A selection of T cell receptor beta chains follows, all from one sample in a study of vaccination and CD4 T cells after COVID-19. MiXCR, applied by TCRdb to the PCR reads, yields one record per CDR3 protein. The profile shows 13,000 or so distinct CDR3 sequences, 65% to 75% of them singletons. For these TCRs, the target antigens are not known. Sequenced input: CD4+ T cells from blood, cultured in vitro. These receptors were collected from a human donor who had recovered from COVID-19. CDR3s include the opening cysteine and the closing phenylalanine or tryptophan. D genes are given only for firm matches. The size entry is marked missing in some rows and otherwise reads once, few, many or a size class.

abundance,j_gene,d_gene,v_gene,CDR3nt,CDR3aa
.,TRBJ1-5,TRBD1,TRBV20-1,TGCAGTGCTAGAGATTTGGACAGGGGCTTTCTCCCCAATCAGCCCCAGCATTTT,CSARDLDRGFLPNQPQHF
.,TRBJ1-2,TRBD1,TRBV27,TGTGCCAGCAGTTTCAAGGGGGCGGATGGCTACACCTTC,CASSFKGADGYTF
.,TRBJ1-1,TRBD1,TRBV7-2,TGTGCCAGCAGCTTACAAGGGGGCGGGAACACTGAAGCTTTCTTT,CASSLQGGGNTEAFF
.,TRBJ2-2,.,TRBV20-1,TGCAGTGCTAGAGATCGCCAGGCCAGGGGAGGGACCGGGGAGCTGTTTTTT,CSARDRQARGGTGELFF
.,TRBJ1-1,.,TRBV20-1,TGCAGTGCTAGGACCCTGGACACTGAAGCTTTCTTT,CSARTLDTEAFF
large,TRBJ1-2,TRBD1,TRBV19,TGTGCCAGTAGTATAGTGAGACAGGGGATGAGTGGCTACACCTTC,CASSIVRQGMSGYTF
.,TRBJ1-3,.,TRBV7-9,TGTGCCAGCAGCTGGGGAGGGGCTGGAAACACCATATATTTT,CASSWGGAGNTIYF
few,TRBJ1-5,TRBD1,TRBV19,TGTGCCAGTAGTTCCCAGACAGGGAATAGCAATCAGCCCCAGCATTTT,CASSSQTGNSNQPQHF
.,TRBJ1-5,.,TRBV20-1,TGCAGTGCCTTCCGCAGGGCAGGGCAGAATCAGCCCCAGCATTTT,CSAFRRAGQNQPQHF
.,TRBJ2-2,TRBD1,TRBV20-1,TGCAGTGTTACTAAACAGGGGAGGAACACCGGGGAGCTGTTTTTT,CSVTKQGRNTGELFF
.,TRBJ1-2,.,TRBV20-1,TGCAGTGCTCCTGTTTCCCACTATGGCTACACCTTC,CSAPVSHYGYTF
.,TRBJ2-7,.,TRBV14,TGTGCCAGCAGCCGGAAACAGTACGAGCAGTACTTC,CASSRKQYEQYF
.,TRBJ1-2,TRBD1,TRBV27,TGTGCCAGCAGAATAGACAGGGGGGACTATGGCTACACCTTC,CASRIDRGDYGYTF
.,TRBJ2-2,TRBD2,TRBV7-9,TGTGCCAGCAGCCAAGACGGGACGGGGGGGACCGGGGAGCTGTTTTTT,CASSQDGTGGTGELFF
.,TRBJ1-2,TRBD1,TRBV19,TGTGCCAGTAGTAAGGACAGGCAATTCCGCCGTGGCTACACCTTC,CASSKDRQFRRGYTF
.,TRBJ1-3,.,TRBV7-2,TGTGCCAGCAGCTTCCTAGGGCCGGGCGGAGACACCATATATTTT,CASSFLGPGGDTIYF
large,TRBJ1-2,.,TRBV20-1,TGCAGTGCTAGTCCCAGGGGAAGGGAAGGCTACACCTTC,CSASPRGREGYTF
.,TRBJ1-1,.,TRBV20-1,TGCAGTGCCGGGGGGAACACTGAAGCTTTCTTT,CSAGGNTEAFF
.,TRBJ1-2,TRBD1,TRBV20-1,TGCAGTGCTAGAGATGGGGAGGGGGCGTTTGGCTACACCTTC,CSARDGEGAFGYTF